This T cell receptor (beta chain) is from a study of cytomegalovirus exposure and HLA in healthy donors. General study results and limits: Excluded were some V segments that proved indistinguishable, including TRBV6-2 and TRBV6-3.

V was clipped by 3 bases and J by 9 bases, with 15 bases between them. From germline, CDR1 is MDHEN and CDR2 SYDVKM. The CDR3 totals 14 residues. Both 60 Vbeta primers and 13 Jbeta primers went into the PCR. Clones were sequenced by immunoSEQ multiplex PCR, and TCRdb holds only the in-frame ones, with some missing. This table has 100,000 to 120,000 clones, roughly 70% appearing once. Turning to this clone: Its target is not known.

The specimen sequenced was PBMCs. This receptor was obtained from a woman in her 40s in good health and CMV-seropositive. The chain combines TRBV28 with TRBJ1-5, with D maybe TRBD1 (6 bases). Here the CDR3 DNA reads TGTGCCAGCAGTTTGTCCCAGGGGATAAGGCCCCAGCATTTT. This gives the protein CASSLSQGIRPQHF. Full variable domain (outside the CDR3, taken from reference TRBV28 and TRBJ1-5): DVKVTQSSRYLVKRTGEKVFLECVQDMDHENMFWYRQDPGLGLRLIYFSYDVKMKEKGDIPEGYSVSREKKERFSLILESASTNQTSMYLCASSLSQGIRPQHFGDGTRLSIL.